This T cell receptor (beta chain) was retrieved from a study of blood T cell repertoires in COVID-19. As for the study in general: Researchers got acute and convalescent COVID-19 samples from the United States, Italy and Spain. T cells, B-cell-depleted T cells, or PBMCs provided the cDNA or gDNA that served as material.

As processed by the authors: Scientists estimated how many nucleated cells there were by amplifying reference gene primers. Libraries were prepared by immunoSEQ multiplex PCR; TCRdb keeps only in-frame clonotypes and omits some of them. The V and J calls and clone size were taken over from that table, and D and trimming were inferred from the DNA. The sample carries some 82,000 clones, around 82% recorded once. Deletions cut 5 bases from V and 8 bases from J, with 13 bases between. This CDR3 region has 13 residues. The germline gives CDR1 SEHNR, CDR2 FQNEAQ (reference sequence). The sequence came from a man aged 80 or over with active or convalescent COVID-19. The sample was peripheral blood. The chain combines TRBV7-9 with TRBJ1-5, with TRBD1 as a possible D gene (6 bases). The CDR3 loop is CASSPSNREPQHF. The CDR3 DNA reads as TGTGCCAGCAGCCCCTCCAACAGGGAGCCCCAGCATTTT.